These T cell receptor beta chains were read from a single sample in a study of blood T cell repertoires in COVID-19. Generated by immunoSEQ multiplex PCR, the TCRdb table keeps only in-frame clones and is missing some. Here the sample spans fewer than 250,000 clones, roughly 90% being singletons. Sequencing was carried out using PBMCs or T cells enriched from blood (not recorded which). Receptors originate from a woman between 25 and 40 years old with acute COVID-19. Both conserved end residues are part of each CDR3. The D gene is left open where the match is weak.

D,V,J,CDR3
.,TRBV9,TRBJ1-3,CASSVGGRNTIYF
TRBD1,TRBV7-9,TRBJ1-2,CASSSGGGYTF
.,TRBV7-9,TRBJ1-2,CASRERTGSYGYTF
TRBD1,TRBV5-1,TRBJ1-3,CASSPDRDQGNTIYF
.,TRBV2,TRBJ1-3,CASSPGGSGNTIYF
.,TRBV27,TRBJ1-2,CASKRGGDGYTF
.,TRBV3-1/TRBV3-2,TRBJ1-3,CASSRGGDTIYF
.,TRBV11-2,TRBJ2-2,CASSLVRDAGELFF
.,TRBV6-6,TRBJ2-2,CASSYSTNTGELFF
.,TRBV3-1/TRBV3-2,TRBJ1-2,CASSQGDGYTF
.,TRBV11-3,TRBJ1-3,CASSLDQRDTIYF
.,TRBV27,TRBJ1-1,CASSSLGEGNTEAFF
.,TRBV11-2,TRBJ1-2,CASSYQNYGYTF
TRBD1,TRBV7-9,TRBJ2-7,CASSRAGTDYEQYF
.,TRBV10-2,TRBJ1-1,CATLEPLPGTEAFF
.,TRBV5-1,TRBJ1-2,CASSAAEEGRYGYTF
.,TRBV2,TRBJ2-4,CASRAGTRTNIQYF
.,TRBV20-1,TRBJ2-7,CSAPYEQYF
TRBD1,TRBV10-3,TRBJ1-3,CAISDDSRDRGQAGNTIYF
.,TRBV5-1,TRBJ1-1,CASSRTGVGNTEAFF
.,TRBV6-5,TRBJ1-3,CASSLSTEGNTIYF
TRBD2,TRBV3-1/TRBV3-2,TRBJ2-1,CASSPATSGGHEQFF
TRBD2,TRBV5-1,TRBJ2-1,CASSLGGGGAYNEQFF
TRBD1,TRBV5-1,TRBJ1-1,CASSLAGAGGSEAFF
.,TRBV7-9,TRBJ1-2,CATIGNIRQAYGYTF
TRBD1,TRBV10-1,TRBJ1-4,CASSESGTEDEKLFF
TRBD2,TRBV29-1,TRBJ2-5,CSARGLAGGETQYF
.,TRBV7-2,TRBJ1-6,CASTSPGGGSPLHF
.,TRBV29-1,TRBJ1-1,CSVGSGLEAFF
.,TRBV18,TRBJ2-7,CASSPGQIPYEQYF
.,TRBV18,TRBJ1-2,CASSPQGRPYGYTF
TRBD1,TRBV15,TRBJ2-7,CATSRDRGGYEQYF
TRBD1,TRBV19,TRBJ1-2,CASSFTGGPYGYTF
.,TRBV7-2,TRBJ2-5,CASSLVGGRETQYF
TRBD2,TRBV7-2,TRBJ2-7,CASSITSGGVLDAYEQYF
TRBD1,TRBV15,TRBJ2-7,CATSRGGTGAYEQYF
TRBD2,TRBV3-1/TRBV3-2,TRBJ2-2,CASSQGAGTNTGELFF